Detailed here is one TCR beta chain. No antigen is known for it. Single viable CD3+CD4+CD8-CD45RO+ cells were sorted as the memory CD4+ T cells. Generated by immunoSEQ multiplex PCR, the TCRdb table keeps only in-frame clones and is missing some. The table has approximately 50,000 clones, roughly 77% seen once; the top ten hold around 2.7%. These data come from a study of memory CD4+ T cells and cytomegalovirus serostatus. The study, taken as a whole, reports: Repertoires predicted CMV serostatus with median bootstrapped AUC of about 0.95.

CDR3 length: 12 amino acids. Germline CDR1 reads LNHNV; CDR2 reads YYDKDF (reference sequence). V lost 6 bases to trimming and J lost 6 bases, with 9 bases between them. The sequence was obtained from an adult in good health and CMV-seropositive. What was sequenced was memory CD4+ T cells from blood. The chain links TRBV15 to TRBJ2-1; weak D call: TRBD1 (6 bases). The DNA of the CDR3 is TGTGCCACCAGGGGGGACATCAATGAGCAGTTCTTC. It specifies CATRGDINEQFF.